These 15 T cell receptor beta chains share one sample of origin, sequenced in a study of shared clonotypes between healthy human individuals. Repertoires were generated with immunoSEQ multiplex PCR, while TCRdb's copy carries only in-frame clones and drops some. This sample has over 950,000 clones, with roughly 80% found just once. Sequencing was carried out using memory CD4+ T cells from PBMCs. Subset here: CD45RA-negative fraction. These receptors all come from a man between 18 and 35 years old in good health. Some clones in this sample may be carry-over from other donors' samples.

The rearrangement joins TRBV6-1 to TRBJ1-4; a possible D gene is TRBD1 (6 bases). Germline V gene sequence: CDR1 MNHNS, CDR2 SASEGT. The CDR3 contains 12 residues. Trimming removed 5 bases at V and 8 bases at J, with 9 bases between. CDR3 in amino acids: CASSLGQEKLFF. For the CDR3, the DNA is TGTGCCAGCAGTTTAGGACAGGAAAAACTGTTTTTT.

The genes are TRBV18 and TRBJ2-2, with D hard to call. CDR1 is KGHSH, CDR2 LQKENI, per germline. With 2 bases removed from V and 1 base from J, the gap between germline ends came to 8 bases. There are 15 residues in the CDR3. The CDR3 nucleotides are TGTGCCAGCTCACCAAGGTCACAGAACACCGGGGAGCTGTTTTTT. This codes for CASSPRSQNTGELFF.

The rearrangement uses TRBV18 and TRBJ1-2, with D maybe TRBD1 (6 bases). The ends were cut back, 3 bases at V and 4 bases at J, with 15 bases in the middle. CDR3 length equals 15 residues. CDR1 and CDR2 (germline): KGHSH, LQKENI. The CDR3 protein is CASSPIGGSAYGYTF. The CDR3 coding sequence is TGTGCCAGCTCACCGATAGGGGGGTCTGCCTATGGCTACACCTTC. Supplemented by reference TRBV18 and TRBJ1-2, the full variable domain reads NAGVMQNPRHLVRRRGQEARLRCSPMKGHSHVYWYRQLPEEGLKFMVYLQKENIIDESGMPKERFSAEFPKEGPSILRIQQVVRGDSAAYFCASSPIGGSAYGYTFGSGTRLTVV.

The gene calls are TRBV7-6 and TRBJ2-2; D may be TRBD1 or TRBD2 (5 bases each). The CDR3 spans 15 residues. CDR1 is SGHVS, CDR2 FNYEAQ, per germline. The V end lost 5 bases, the J end lost 0 bases, and 10 bases lay between the germline ends. The CDR3 here is CASSLGASNTGELFF. As DNA, the CDR3 is TGTGCCAGCAGCCTCGGGGCCTCGAACACCGGGGAGCTGTTTTTT.

This clone appeared once. CDR3: CASSPRRASGYYEQYF. In DNA form, the CDR3 reads TGTGCCAGCAGCCCCCGGAGGGCTAGCGGTTACTACGAGCAGTACTTC. The chain combines TRBV7-2 with TRBJ2-7; 7 nucleotides match TRBD2. With 5 bases clipped from V and 3 bases from J, the junction kept 13 bases outside the gene matches. CDR3 size: 16 residues. CDR1 is SGHTA, CDR2 FQGNSA, per germline.

This clone occurred once. The CDR3 coding sequence is TGTGCCAGCAAGACTAGCGGAGCGGGGGGAGAGACCCAGTACTTC. Translating gives CASKTSGAGGETQYF. This chain uses TRBV2 with TRBJ2-5, with 9 bases that match TRBD2. Germline CDR1 and CDR2: SNHLY and FYNNEI. The ends lost 7 bases at V and 4 bases at J; junction bases unmatched: 10. The CDR3 length is 15 residues.

The CDR3 region has the DNA TGTGCCAGCAGTTATACAGGGAGCGGAAGAGATACGCAGTATTTT. Protein sequence: CASSYTGSGRDTQYF. The chain employs TRBV28 and TRBJ2-3, with D perhaps TRBD1 (6 bases). V was shortened by 4 bases and J by 5 bases, with 16 bases between the two germline ends. Germline V gene lookup returns CDR1 MDHEN and CDR2 SYDVKM. The CDR3 has 15 amino acids.

The chain is built from TRBV21-1 and TRBJ2-3. TRBV21-1 corresponds to a pseudogene. CDR3 size: 15 residues. The CDR3 protein is CASSKVGASTDTQYF. The CDR3 nucleotides read TGTGCCAGCAGCAAAGTCGGCGCTAGCACAGATACGCAGTATTTT.

The chain recombines TRBV28 with TRBJ1-5, with a possible D match to TRBD1 (5 bases). The germline CDR1 and CDR2 sequences are MDHEN and SYDVKM. The CDR3 totals 14 residues. Trimming shortened V by 3 bases and J by 4 bases, and 10 bases separated the two germline ends. The CDR3 sequence: CASSLGRMNQPQHF. Written as DNA, the CDR3 is TGTGCCAGCAGTTTGGGACGGATGAATCAGCCCCAGCATTTT.

The chain carries TRBV5-8 and TRBJ1-2; D perhaps matches TRBD1 (5 bases). V was shortened by 7 bases and J by 4 bases, with 17 bases between the two germline ends. This CDR3 contains 14 residues. The germline V gene has CDR1 SGHTS and CDR2 YDEGEE. The CDR3 here is CASDRRGLGYGYTF. The CDR3 nucleotides read TGTGCCAGCGATCGGCGGGGGTTGGGCTATGGCTACACCTTC.

V is TRBV28 and J is TRBJ2-6, with 7 bases fitting TRBD1. This CDR3 has 15 residues. Germline CDR1 MDHEN, CDR2 SYDVKM. Here the CDR3 reads CAVSLGGGGANVLTF. In DNA, the CDR3 is TGTGCTGTGAGCTTAGGGGGCGGTGGGGCCAACGTCCTGACTTTC.

The rearrangement joins TRBV7-6 to TRBJ2-7; D is unclear. The V end lost 1 base, the J end lost 5 bases, and 18 bases lay between the germline ends. The CDR3 spans 16 residues. Germline V gene lookup returns CDR1 SGHVS and CDR2 FNYEAQ. CDR3 loop: CASSLETTLRRNEQYF. DNA for the CDR3: TGTGCCAGCAGCTTAGAGACGACTTTGCGTCGGAACGAGCAGTACTTC.

To note about this clone: A much bigger clone sits one base away, suggesting this may be a read error. This sequence joins TRBV2 and TRBJ2-5; D may be TRBD1 or TRBD2 (5 bases each). The CDR3 extends over 12 amino acids. The V end was cut by 6 bases, the J end by 3 bases, with 8 bases between. Germline V gene sequence: CDR1 SNHLY, CDR2 FYNNEI. This chain's CDR3 is CASSRDEETQYF. The DNA of the CDR3 is TGTGCCAGCAGCAGGGACGAAGAGACCCAGTACTTC.

This clone was counted once. CDR3 amino acids: CASSLEASEETQYF. As DNA, the CDR3 is TGTGCCAGCAGCTTAGAGGCTAGCGAAGAGACCCAGTACTTC. The chain is built from TRBV7-9 and TRBJ2-5; a possible D gene is TRBD2 (6 bases). The CDR3 has 14 amino acids. V lost 1 base and J lost 3, with 9 bases in between. The germline CDR1 and CDR2 sequences are SEHNR and FQNEAQ (reference sequence).

Only a few counts were recorded for this clone. This sequence joins TRBV7-9 and TRBJ1-1; D unresolved. Germline CDR1 is SEHNR and CDR2 is FQNEAQ (reference sequence). CDR3 size: 16 residues. V was shortened by 1 base and J by 0 bases, with 12 bases between the two germline ends. CDR3 in DNA: TGTGCCAGCAGCTTAGGTCTGGGTCGTATGAACACTGAAGCTTTCTTT. Protein: CASSLGLGRMNTEAFF.